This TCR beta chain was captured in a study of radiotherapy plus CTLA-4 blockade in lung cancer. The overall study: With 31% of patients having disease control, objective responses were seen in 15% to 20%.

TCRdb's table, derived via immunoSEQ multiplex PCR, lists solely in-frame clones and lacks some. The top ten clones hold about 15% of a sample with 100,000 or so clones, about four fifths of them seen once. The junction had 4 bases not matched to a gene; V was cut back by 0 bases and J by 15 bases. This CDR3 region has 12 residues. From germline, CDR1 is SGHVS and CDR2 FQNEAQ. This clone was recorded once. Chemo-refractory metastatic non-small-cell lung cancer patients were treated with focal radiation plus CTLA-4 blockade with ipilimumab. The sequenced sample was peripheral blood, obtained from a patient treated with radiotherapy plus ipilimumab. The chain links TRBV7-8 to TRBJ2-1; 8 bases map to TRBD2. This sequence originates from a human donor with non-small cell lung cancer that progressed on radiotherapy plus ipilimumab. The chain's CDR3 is CASSLAGREVFF. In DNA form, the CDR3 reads TGTGCCAGCAGCTTAGCGGGGCGGGAGGTGTTCTTC.